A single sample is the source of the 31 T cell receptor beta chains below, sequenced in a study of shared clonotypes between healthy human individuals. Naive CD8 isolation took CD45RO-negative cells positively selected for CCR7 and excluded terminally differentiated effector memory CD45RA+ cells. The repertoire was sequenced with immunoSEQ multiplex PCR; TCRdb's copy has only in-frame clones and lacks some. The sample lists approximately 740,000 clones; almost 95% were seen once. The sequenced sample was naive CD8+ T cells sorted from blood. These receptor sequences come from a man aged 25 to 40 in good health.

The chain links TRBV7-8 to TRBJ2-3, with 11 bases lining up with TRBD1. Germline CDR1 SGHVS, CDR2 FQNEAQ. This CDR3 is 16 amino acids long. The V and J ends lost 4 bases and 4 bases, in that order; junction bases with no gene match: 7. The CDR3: CASSSRDRGVADTQYF. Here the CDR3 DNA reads TGTGCCAGCAGCTCCCGGGACAGGGGGGTCGCAGATACGCAGTATTTT.

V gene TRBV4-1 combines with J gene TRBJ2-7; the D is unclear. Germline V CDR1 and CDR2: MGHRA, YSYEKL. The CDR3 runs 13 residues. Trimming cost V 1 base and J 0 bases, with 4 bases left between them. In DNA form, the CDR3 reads TGCGCCAGCAGCCAAGGGTTCTCCTACGAGCAGTACTTC. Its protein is CASSQGFSYEQYF.

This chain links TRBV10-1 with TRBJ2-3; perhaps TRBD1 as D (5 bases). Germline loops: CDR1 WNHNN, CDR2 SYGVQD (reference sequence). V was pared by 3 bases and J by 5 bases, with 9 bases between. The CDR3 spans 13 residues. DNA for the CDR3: TGCGCCAGCAGTGATACCGACAGAGATACGCAGTATTTT. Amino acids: CASSDTDRDTQYF.

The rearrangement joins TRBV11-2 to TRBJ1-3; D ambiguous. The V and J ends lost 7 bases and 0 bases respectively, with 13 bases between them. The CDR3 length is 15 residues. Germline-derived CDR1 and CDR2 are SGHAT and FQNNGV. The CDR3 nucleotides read TGTGCCAGCACCAAAACTGGTGACTCTGGAAACACCATATATTTT. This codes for CASTKTGDSGNTIYF.

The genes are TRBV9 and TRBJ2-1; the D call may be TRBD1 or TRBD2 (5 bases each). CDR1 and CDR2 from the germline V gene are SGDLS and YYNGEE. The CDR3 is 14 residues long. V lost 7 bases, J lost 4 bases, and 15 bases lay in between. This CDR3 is CASSTGEGYNEQFF. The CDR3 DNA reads TGTGCCAGCTCAACCGGCGAGGGGTACAATGAGCAGTTCTTC.

CDR3 in amino acids: CSVQQGTGQYF. The CDR3 bases are TGCAGCGTTCAACAGGGAACGGGGCAGTACTTC. This chain connects TRBV29-1 to TRBJ2-7, with a possible D match to TRBD1 (6 bases). V was cut by 5 bases and J by 9 bases, with 14 bases left in between. The CDR3 length is 11 residues. Germline V gene sequence: CDR1 SQVTM, CDR2 ANQGSEA.

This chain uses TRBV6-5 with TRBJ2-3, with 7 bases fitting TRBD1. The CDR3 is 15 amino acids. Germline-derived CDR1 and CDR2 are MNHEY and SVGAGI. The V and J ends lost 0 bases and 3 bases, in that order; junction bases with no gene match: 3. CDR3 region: CASSYSTGVTDTQYF. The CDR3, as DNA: TGTGCCAGCAGTTACTCCACAGGGGTGACAGATACGCAGTATTTT.

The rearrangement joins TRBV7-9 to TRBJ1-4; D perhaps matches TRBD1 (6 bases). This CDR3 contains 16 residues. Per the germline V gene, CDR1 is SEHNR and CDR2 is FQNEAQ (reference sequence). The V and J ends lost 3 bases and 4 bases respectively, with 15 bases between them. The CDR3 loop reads CASSFAGEVNNEKLFF. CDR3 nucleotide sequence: TGTGCCAGCAGCTTTGCAGGGGAGGTGAATAATGAAAAACTGTTTTTT.

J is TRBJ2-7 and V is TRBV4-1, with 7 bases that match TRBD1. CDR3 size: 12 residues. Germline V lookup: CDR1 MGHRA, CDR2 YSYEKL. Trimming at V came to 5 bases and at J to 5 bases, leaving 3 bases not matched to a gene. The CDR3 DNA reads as TGCGCCAGCAGCGGGACAGTAAACGAGCAGTACTTC. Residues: CASSGTVNEQYF.

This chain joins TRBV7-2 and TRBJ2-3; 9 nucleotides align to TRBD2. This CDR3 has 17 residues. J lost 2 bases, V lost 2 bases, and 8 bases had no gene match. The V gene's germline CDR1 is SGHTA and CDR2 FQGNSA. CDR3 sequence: CASSLIGLAKATDTQYF. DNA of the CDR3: TGTGCCAGCAGCTTAATTGGACTAGCGAAGGCCACAGATACGCAGTATTTT. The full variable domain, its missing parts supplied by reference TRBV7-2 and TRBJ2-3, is GAGVSQSPSNKVTEKGKDVELRCDPISGHTALYWYRQSLGQGLEFLIYFQGNSAPDKSGLPSDRFSAERTGGSVSTLTIQRTQQEDSAVYLCASSLIGLAKATDTQYFGPGTRLTVL.

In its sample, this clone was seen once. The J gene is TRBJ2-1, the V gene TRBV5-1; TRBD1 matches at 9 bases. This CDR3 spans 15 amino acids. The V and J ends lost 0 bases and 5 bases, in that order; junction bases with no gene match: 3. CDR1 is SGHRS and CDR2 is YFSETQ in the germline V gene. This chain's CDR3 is CASSLEGQGNNEQFF. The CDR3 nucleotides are TGCGCCAGCAGCTTGGAAGGACAGGGGAACAATGAGCAGTTCTTC.

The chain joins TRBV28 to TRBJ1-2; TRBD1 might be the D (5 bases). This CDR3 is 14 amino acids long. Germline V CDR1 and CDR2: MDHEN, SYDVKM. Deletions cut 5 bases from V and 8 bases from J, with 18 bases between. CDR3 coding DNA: TGTGCCAGCAGTCTCATGATGGGGACGAACGGCTACACCTTC. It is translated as CASSLMMGTNGYTF.

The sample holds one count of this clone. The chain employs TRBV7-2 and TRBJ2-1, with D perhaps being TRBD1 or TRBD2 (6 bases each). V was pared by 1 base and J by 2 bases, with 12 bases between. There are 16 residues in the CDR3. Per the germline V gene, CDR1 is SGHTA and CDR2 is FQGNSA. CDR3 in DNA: TGTGCCAGCAGCTTAGAGGGGGGAGTGACCTACAATGAGCAGTTCTTC. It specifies CASSLEGGVTYNEQFF. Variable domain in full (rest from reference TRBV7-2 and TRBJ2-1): GAGVSQSPSNKVTEKGKDVELRCDPISGHTALYWYRQSLGQGLEFLIYFQGNSAPDKSGLPSDRFSAERTGGSVSTLTIQRTQQEDSAVYLCASSLEGGVTYNEQFFGPGTRLTVL.

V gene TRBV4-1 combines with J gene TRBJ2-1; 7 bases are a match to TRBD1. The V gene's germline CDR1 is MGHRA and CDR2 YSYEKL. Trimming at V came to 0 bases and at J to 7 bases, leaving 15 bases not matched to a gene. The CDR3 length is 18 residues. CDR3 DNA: TGCGCCAGCAGCCAAGATTCCGCAGGGGGTTCTGGTCGAAATGAGCAGTTCTTC. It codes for CASSQDSAGGSGRNEQFF.

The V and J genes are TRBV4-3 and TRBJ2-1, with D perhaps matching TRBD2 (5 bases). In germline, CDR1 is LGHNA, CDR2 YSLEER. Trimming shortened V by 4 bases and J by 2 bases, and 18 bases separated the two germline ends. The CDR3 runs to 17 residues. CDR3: CASSPSVGVSTYNEQFF. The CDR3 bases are TGCGCCAGCAGCCCATCCGTCGGGGTCAGCACCTACAATGAGCAGTTCTTC.

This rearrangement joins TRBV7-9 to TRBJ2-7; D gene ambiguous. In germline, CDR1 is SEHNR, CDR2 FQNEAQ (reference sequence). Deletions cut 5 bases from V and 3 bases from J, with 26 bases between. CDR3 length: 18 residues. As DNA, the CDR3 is TGTGCCAGCAGCCTTCCCCTCGGGCAACCCAAAAATAACTACGAGCAGTACTTC. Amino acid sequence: CASSLPLGQPKNNYEQYF.

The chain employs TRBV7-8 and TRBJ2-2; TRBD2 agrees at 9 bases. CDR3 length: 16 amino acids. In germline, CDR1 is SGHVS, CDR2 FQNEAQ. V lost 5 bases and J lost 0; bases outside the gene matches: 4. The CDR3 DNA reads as TGTGCCAGCAGCGGACCTAGCGGGGCGAACACCGGGGAGCTGTTTTTT. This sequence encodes CASSGPSGANTGELFF.

The CDR3 nucleotides are TGTGCCAGCAGCTCAGGACTAGCCAACACCGGGGAGCTGTTTTTT. Protein sequence: CASSSGLANTGELFF. The V call is TRBV7-9, the J call TRBJ2-2; 8 nucleotides align to TRBD2. The germline V gene encodes CDR1 SEHNR and CDR2 FQNEAQ (reference sequence). The ends lost 4 bases at V and 2 bases at J; junction bases unmatched: 3. The CDR3 has 15 residues.

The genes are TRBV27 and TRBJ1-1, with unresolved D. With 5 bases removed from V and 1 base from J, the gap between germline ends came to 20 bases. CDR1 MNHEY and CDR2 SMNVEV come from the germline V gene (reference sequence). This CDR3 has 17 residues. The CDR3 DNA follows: TGTGCCAGCAGTACCTTAATCTCTGGGTGGAAGAACACTGAAGCTTTCTTT. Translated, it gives CASSTLISGWKNTEAFF.

This CDR3 reads CASSSPPGLAGGSDTQYF. As DNA, the CDR3 is TGCGCCAGCAGCTCCCCCCCGGGACTAGCGGGAGGCTCAGATACGCAGTATTTT. The chain recombines TRBV5-1 with TRBJ2-3; 15 nucleotides align to TRBD2. CDR3 size: 18 residues. CDR1 SGHRS and CDR2 YFSETQ come from the germline V gene. Unmatched junction bases numbered 9, after V lost 3 bases and J lost 4 bases.

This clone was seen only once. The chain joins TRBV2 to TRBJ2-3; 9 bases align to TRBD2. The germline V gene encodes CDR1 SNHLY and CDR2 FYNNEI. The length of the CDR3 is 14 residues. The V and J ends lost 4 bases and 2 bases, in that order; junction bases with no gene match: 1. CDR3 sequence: CASSGLADTDTQYF. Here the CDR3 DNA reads TGTGCCAGCAGTGGACTAGCGGACACAGATACGCAGTATTTT.

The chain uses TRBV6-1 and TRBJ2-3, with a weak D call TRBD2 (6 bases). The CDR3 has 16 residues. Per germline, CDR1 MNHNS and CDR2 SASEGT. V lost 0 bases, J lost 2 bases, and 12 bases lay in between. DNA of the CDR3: TGTGCCAGCAGTGAAGCTGTAAGCGGGCCCACAGATACGCAGTATTTT. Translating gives CASSEAVSGPTDTQYF.

The CDR3 here is CASSSRDRSYNEQFF. The CDR3 DNA is TGTGCCAGCAGTTCCCGGGACAGGTCCTACAATGAGCAGTTCTTC. The rearrangement links TRBV27 to TRBJ2-1; the match to TRBD1 covers 8 bases. With V trimmed by 4 bases and J by 1 base, 3 bases remained unmatched. The CDR3 consists of 15 residues. The germline gives CDR1 MNHEY, CDR2 SMNVEV (reference sequence).

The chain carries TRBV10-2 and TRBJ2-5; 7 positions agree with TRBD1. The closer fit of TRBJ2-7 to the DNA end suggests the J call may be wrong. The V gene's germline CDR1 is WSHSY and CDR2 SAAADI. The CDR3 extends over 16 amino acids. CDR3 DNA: TGCGCCAGCAGTGGCCTAAACCGGGACAGTTCCTACGAGCAGTACTTC. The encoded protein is CASSGLNRDSSYEQYF.

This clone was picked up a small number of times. The CDR3: CASSFQGDYGYTF. CDR3 in DNA: TGTGCCAGCAGTTTCCAGGGGGACTATGGCTACACCTTC. V is TRBV28 and J is TRBJ1-2; 7 nucleotides match TRBD1. Germline V gene lookup returns CDR1 MDHEN and CDR2 SYDVKM. This CDR3 has 13 residues. V shed 3 bases and J 3 bases; nucleotides not matched to a gene: 1.

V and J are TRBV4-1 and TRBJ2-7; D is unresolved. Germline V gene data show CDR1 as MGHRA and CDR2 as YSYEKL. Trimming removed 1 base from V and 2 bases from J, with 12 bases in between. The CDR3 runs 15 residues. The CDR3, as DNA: TGCGCCAGCAGCCAAGGTCCAGCGAGCGCCTACGAGCAGTACTTC. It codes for CASSQGPASAYEQYF.

CDR3 region: CASSLEVNTGELFF. The DNA of the CDR3 is TGCGCCAGCAGCTTGGAGGTAAACACCGGGGAGCTGTTTTTT. The chain is built from TRBV5-1 and TRBJ2-2; D unresolved. In germline, CDR1 is SGHRS, CDR2 YFSETQ. Trimming removed 0 bases at V and 2 bases at J, with 5 bases between. The CDR3 extends over 14 amino acids.

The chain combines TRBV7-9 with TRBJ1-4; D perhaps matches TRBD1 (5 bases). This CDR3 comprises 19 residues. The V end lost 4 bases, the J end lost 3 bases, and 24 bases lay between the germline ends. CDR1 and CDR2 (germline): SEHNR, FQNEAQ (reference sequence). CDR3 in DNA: TGTGCCAGCAGCTCGGCCCGGGACGCCGGCGCGTCACCTAATGAAAAACTGTTTTTT. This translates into CASSSARDAGASPNEKLFF.

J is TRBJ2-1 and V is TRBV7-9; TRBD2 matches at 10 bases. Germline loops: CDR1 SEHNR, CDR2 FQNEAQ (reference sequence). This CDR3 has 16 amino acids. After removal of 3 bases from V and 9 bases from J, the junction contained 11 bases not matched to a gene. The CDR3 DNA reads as TGTGCCAGCAGCTTCCCTAGCGGGAGTAAATTTGCTGAGCAGTTCTTC. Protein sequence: CASSFPSGSKFAEQFF.

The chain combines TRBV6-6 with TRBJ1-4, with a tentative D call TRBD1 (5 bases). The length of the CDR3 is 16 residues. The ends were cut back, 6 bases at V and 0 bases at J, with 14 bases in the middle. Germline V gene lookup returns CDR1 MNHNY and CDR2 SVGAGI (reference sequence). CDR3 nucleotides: TGTGCCAGCAGCCAGGGACGGCGGGCAACTAATGAAAAACTGTTTTTT. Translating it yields CASSQGRRATNEKLFF.

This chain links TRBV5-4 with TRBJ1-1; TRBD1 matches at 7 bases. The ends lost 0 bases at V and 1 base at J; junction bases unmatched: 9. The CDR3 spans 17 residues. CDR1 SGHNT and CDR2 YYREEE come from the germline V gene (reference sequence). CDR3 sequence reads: CASSLGTGDKENTEAFF. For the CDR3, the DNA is TGTGCCAGCAGCTTGGGAACAGGGGATAAGGAGAACACTGAAGCTTTCTTT.